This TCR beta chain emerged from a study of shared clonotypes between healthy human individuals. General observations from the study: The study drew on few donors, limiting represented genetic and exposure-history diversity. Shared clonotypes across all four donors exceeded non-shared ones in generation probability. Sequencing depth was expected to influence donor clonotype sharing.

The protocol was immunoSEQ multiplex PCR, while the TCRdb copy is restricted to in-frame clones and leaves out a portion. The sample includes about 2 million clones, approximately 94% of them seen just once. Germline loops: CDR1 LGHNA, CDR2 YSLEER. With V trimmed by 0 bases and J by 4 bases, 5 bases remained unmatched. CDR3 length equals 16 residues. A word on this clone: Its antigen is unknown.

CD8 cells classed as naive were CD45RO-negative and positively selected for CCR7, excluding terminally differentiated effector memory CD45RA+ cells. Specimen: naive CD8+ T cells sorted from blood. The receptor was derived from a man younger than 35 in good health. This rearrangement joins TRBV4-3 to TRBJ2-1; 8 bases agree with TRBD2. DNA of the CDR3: TGCGCCAGCAGCCAAGATGAAGCGGGAGCATACAATGAGCAGTTCTTC. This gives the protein CASSQDEAGAYNEQFF.